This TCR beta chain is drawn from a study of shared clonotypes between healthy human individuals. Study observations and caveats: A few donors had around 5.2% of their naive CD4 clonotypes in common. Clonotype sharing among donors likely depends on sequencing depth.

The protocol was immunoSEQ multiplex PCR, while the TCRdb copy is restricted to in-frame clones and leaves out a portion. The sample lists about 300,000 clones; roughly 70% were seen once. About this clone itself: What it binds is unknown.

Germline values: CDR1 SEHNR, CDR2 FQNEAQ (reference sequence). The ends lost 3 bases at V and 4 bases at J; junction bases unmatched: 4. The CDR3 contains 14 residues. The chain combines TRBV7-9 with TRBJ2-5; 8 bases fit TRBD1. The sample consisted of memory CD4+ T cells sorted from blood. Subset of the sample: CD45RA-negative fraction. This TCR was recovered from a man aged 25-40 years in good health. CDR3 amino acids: CASSLYDRGETQYF. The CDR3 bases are TGTGCCAGCAGCTTGTATGACAGGGGAGAGACCCAGTACTTC.